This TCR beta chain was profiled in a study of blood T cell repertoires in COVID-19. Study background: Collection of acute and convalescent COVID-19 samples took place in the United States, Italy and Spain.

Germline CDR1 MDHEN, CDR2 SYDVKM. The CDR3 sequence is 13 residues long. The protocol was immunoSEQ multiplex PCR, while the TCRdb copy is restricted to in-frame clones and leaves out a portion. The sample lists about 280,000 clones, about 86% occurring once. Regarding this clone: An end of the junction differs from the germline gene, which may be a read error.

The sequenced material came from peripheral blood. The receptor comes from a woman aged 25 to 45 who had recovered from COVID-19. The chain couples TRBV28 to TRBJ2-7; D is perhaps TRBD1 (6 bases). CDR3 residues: CASRLFQGYEQYF. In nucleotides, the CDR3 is TGTGCCAGCAGATTATTCCAGGGGTACGAGCAGTACTTC.